A selection of T cell receptor beta chains follows, all from one sample in a study of Ad26.COV2.S vaccination and SARS-CoV-2 variants. The table came from immunoSEQ multiplex PCR; TCRdb's copy has only in-frame clones and leaves some out. The sample consists of approximately 400,000 clones, 80% to 90% of them appearing once. Specimen: peripheral blood, collected in a trial of Ad26.COV2.S vaccine versus placebo. The receptors here all came from a person between 18 and 65 years old who received the Ad26.COV2.S COVID-19 vaccine or a placebo. Both conserved end residues are part of each CDR3. A D gene is named only where the DNA matches it firmly. Clone size is not always given. Where it is, it says once, few, many or a class for expanded clones.

D,J,size,V,DNA,CDR3
TRBD2,TRBJ2-3,NA,TRBV7-2,TGTGCCAGCAGCCTACTAGCGGGGGGGGGCGCAGATACGCAGTATTTT,CASSLLAGGGADTQYF
NA,TRBJ1-1,NA,TRBV9,TGTGCCAGCAGCGTGGGGGCCAGCACTGAAGCTTTCTTT,CASSVGASTEAFF
NA,TRBJ2-3,few,TRBV5-1,TGCGCCAGCAGCACGGCTTTGCCTGATACGCAGTATTTT,CASSTALPDTQYF
NA,TRBJ1-1,NA,TRBV15,TGTGCCACCAGCAGCGCTACCCGGGACTGGGATTTTGCTTTCTTT,CATSSATRDWDFAFF
TRBD1,TRBJ2-7,few,TRBV12-3/TRBV12-4,TGTGCCAGCAGTTTAACAGGGGCTGGCGAGCAGTACTTC,CASSLTGAGEQYF
TRBD1,TRBJ2-2,NA,TRBV29-1,TGCAGCGTTGAAACGGGACAGGGCTCCGGGGAGCTGTTTTTT,CSVETGQGSGELFF
NA,TRBJ1-5,NA,TRBV18,TGTGCCAGCTCACCAAGGTCAGGGGTTCAGCCCCAGCATTTT,CASSPRSGVQPQHF
NA,TRBJ2-7,NA,TRBV6-5,TGTGCCAGCAAACCACCAGGGGAGGGCCTCGACGAGCAGTACTTC,CASKPPGEGLDEQYF
NA,TRBJ1-5,few,TRBV19,TGTGCCAGTAGACTACAACCTAAGGCGGGATCGATGTATAGCAATCAGCCCCAGCATTTT,CASRLQPKAGSMYSNQPQHF
NA,TRBJ1-2,NA,TRBV13,TGTGCCAGCAGCTTAGTTGGAGGAAACTATGGCTACACCTTC,CASSLVGGNYGYTF
NA,TRBJ2-1,NA,TRBV27,TGTGCCAGCAGGGCGACGGGGGTCTCCTACAATGAGCAGTTCTTC,CASRATGVSYNEQFF
NA,TRBJ1-2,NA,TRBV3-1/TRBV3-2,TGTGCCAGCAGCCAATCGGGGGTCTATGGCTACACCTTC,CASSQSGVYGYTF
TRBD2,TRBJ2-5,once,TRBV2,TGTGCCAGCACGGGACTAGCGGGACCCCAAGAGACCCAGTACTTC,CASTGLAGPQETQYF
NA,TRBJ2-7,NA,TRBV13,TGTGCCAGCAGCCATCGGACACTCTCCTACGAGCAGTACTTC,CASSHRTLSYEQYF
NA,TRBJ1-4,NA,TRBV7-6,TGTGCCAGCAGCTTAGCGGCTTATGAAAAACTGTTTTTT,CASSLAAYEKLFF
TRBD2,TRBJ2-5,NA,TRBV7-2,TGTGCCAGCAGCTTAATCGTAGCGGGAGGCCAAGAGACCCAGTACTTC,CASSLIVAGGQETQYF
TRBD2,TRBJ2-3,NA,TRBV5-4,TGTGCCAGCAGCTCCCCGGCGGGGGGCCCCACAGATACGCAGTATTTT,CASSSPAGGPTDTQYF
TRBD2,TRBJ2-5,NA,TRBV19,TGTGCCAGTAGGCCCAGCGGGACTGAGACCCAGTACTTC,CASRPSGTETQYF
NA,TRBJ2-3,NA,TRBV9,TGTGCCAGCGGGGACAGCACAGATACGCAGTATTTT,CASGDSTDTQYF
TRBD2,TRBJ2-2,NA,TRBV10-1,TGCGCCAGCAGTGATACTAGCGGGAGCACCGGGGAGCTGTTTTTT,CASSDTSGSTGELFF
NA,TRBJ2-1,NA,TRBV11-2,TGTGCCAGCAGCTTGGCGGGGAGCTCCTACAATGAGCAGTTCTTC,CASSLAGSSYNEQFF
NA,TRBJ1-1,NA,TRBV7-2,TGTGCCAGCAGTTACTCCACTTGGAACACTGAAGCTTTCTTT,CASSYSTWNTEAFF
NA,TRBJ1-1,NA,TRBV29-1,TGCAGCGTTTGGGTCACTGAAGCTTTCTTT,CSVWVTEAFF
NA,TRBJ1-5,NA,TRBV19,TGTGCCAGTAGTAAAGGGGCAGGGAGAGCCGATCAGCCCCAGCATTTT,CASSKGAGRADQPQHF
NA,TRBJ1-1,NA,TRBV5-4,TGTGCCAGCAGCCCCCCCGACCCGGACGAGATAGGTATTTTGAACACTGAAGCTTTCTTT,CASSPPDPDEIGILNTEAFF
TRBD1,TRBJ2-3,NA,TRBV6-5,TGTGCCAGCAGTCGGACAGGGGAAAGCACAGATACGCAGTATTTT,CASSRTGESTDTQYF
NA,TRBJ1-1,NA,TRBV4-3,TGCGCCAGCAGCCGCAGACAGGTGAACACTGAAGCTTTCTTT,CASSRRQVNTEAFF
NA,TRBJ1-6,NA,TRBV7-2,TGTGCCAGCAGCTTCGACAGGTGGCCCTATAATTCACCCCTCCACTTT,CASSFDRWPYNSPLHF
NA,TRBJ2-4,NA,TRBV9,TGTGCCAGCAGCGTAGCTGGGAGTATGTCAAACCTAGCCAAAAACATTCAGTACTTC,CASSVAGSMSNLAKNIQYF
NA,TRBJ1-1,NA,TRBV7-9,TGTGCCAGCAGCTTAGGATCGGGGTTGGACACTGAAGCTTTCTTT,CASSLGSGLDTEAFF
TRBD2,TRBJ2-7,few,TRBV5-1,TGCGCCAGCACTCGTAGCGGGGGTCCCTACGAGCAGTACTTC,CASTRSGGPYEQYF
NA,TRBJ1-6,few,TRBV9,TGTGCCAGCAGGTCCGGGACGGAGAATTCACCCCTCCACTTT,CASRSGTENSPLHF
TRBD1,TRBJ2-7,NA,TRBV27,TGTGCCAGCAGTCCCGGGACAGCCGCAACCAGGGAGCAGTACTTC,CASSPGTAATREQYF
NA,TRBJ2-3,few,TRBV6-2/TRBV6-3,TGTGCCAGCAGTTACTCGGAGGATACGCAGTATTTT,CASSYSEDTQYF
NA,TRBJ2-7,few,TRBV27,TGTGCCAGCAGCTCCACCGTCCGGGGTACCCCCTACGAGCAGTACTTC,CASSSTVRGTPYEQYF
NA,TRBJ2-6,NA,TRBV9,TGTGCCAGCAGCGTGGGGATTTCTGGGGCCAACGTCCTGACTTTC,CASSVGISGANVLTF
NA,TRBJ1-1,NA,TRBV7-9,TGTGCCAGCAGCCTACTTGGTGAAGCTTTCTTT,CASSLLGEAFF
NA,TRBJ1-6,NA,TRBV6-6,TGTGCCAGCAGTCAGCGACGGGACTTTATTTTAGGTTCACCCCTCCACTTT,CASSQRRDFILGSPLHF
NA,TRBJ1-2,NA,TRBV6-5,TGTGCCAGCAGGCAGGAGGGGGTCTATGGCTACACCTTC,CASRQEGVYGYTF
NA,TRBJ2-5,NA,TRBV19,TGTGCCAGTAGTATCCGGGCAGGCGGGGAGACCCAGTACTTC,CASSIRAGGETQYF
TRBD1,TRBJ1-1,NA,TRBV24-1,TGTGCCACCAGTGATTCCAGACAGGGGAACACTGAAGCTTTCTTT,CATSDSRQGNTEAFF
TRBD2,TRBJ2-3,NA,TRBV7-2,TGTGCCAGCAGCTCCCGGACTAGCGGGGTCCAGGGGGCAGATACGCAGTATTTT,CASSSRTSGVQGADTQYF
TRBD2,TRBJ2-1,NA,TRBV24-1,TGTGCCACCAGTGAGCGGGAGACGCAGTTCTTC,CATSERETQFF
TRBD1,TRBJ2-7,NA,TRBV5-4,TGTGCCAGCAGCTTGTTGGGACAGGGCCACGAGCAGTACTTC,CASSLLGQGHEQYF
TRBD2,TRBJ2-7,NA,TRBV27,TGTGCCAGCAGTTTAGCGGGGGGCTACTACGAGCAGTACTTC,CASSLAGGYYEQYF
TRBD1,TRBJ1-1,once,TRBV18,TGTGCCAGCTCACCATCCGACAGGGGCGGCACTGAAGCTTTCTTT,CASSPSDRGGTEAFF
NA,TRBJ1-2,once,TRBV5-4,TGTGCCAGCAGCTCCTACGACTTTAACTATGGCTACACCTTC,CASSSYDFNYGYTF
NA,TRBJ2-7,NA,TRBV7-9,TGTGCCAGCAGCTTCTCCTACGAGCAGTACTTC,CASSFSYEQYF